One and the same sample provided the 22 T cell receptor beta chains below, sequenced in a study of OX40 agonist ivuxolimab in advanced cancers. The method was immunoSEQ multiplex PCR; TCRdb's version includes in-frame clones alone and lacks a portion of them. The sample includes roughly 50,000 clones, approximately 80% of them seen just once. Source: CD4+ or CD8+ T cells sorted from blood, taken in a trial of the OX40 agonist ivuxolimab. All receptors come from an adult with an advanced solid tumor such as melanoma, head and neck, liver or kidney cancer.

This clone was recorded only once. CDR3 sequence reads: CASSLVGGYNSPLHF. The DNA of the CDR3 is TGTGCCAGCAGCTTAGTGGGGGGTTATAATTCACCCCTCCACTTT. V usage is TRBV7-2 and J usage is TRBJ1-6, with D possibly TRBD1 on 5 matching bases. Trimming removed 1 base from V and 4 bases from J, with 8 bases in between. CDR3 length: 15 amino acids. CDR1 and CDR2 (germline): SGHTA, FQGNSA.

This clone was picked up a small number of times. The genes are TRBV7-8 and TRBJ1-4; TRBD1 aligns across 8 bases. With V trimmed by 5 bases and J by 0 bases, 8 bases remained unmatched. CDR3 length: 17 amino acids. Germline V gives CDR1 SGHVS, CDR2 FQNEAQ. The CDR3 DNA reads as TGTGCCAGCAGCCGAGGAGGGACAGGAACAACTAATGAAAAACTGTTTTTT. Protein product: CASSRGGTGTTNEKLFF.

By share of the sample, this clone is medium-sized. The chain is built from TRBV19 and TRBJ1-2; D is uncertain. This CDR3 is 13 amino acids long. Trimming cost V 1 base and J 9 bases, with 12 bases left between them. Germline lookup yields CDR1 LNHDA and CDR2 SQIVND (reference sequence). The chain's CDR3 is CASSIAGMNSYTF. The CDR3 nucleotides read TGTGCCAGTAGTATAGCCGGGATGAATAGCTACACCTTC.

This rearrangement joins TRBV20-1 to TRBJ2-7, with 7 bases that match TRBD1. V lost 6 bases to trimming and J lost 6 bases; unmatched junction nucleotides: 5. There are 11 residues in the CDR3. CDR1 is DFQATT, CDR2 SNEGSKA, per germline (reference sequence). CDR3 amino acids: CSAPDRTEQYF. The CDR3, as DNA: TGCAGTGCGCCGGACAGGACCGAGCAGTACTTC.

The chain has TRBV14 and TRBJ1-1; D not resolved. The V and J ends lost 2 bases and 1 base respectively, with 2 bases between them. Germline V CDR1 and CDR2: SGHDN, FVKESK. The CDR3 spans 12 residues. In DNA form, the CDR3 reads TGTGCCAGCAGCCAATCGAACACTGAAGCTTTCTTT. It is translated as CASSQSNTEAFF.

This chain uses TRBV9 with TRBJ2-5; TRBD2 aligns across 12 bases. With 0 bases clipped from V and 1 base from J, the junction kept 7 bases outside the gene matches. CDR3 length: 18 amino acids. Germline V gene sequence: CDR1 SGDLS, CDR2 YYNGEE. CDR3 coding DNA: TGTGCCAGCAGCGTAGGGAGACTAGCGGGAGCCCGCCAAGAGACCCAGTACTTC. It translates to CASSVGRLAGARQETQYF.

The gene calls are TRBV7-2 and TRBJ2-1; D not resolved. The CDR3 runs to 11 residues. Trimming shortened V by 4 bases and J by 6 bases, and 4 bases separated the two germline ends. The germline V gene encodes CDR1 SGHTA and CDR2 FQGNSA. The CDR3 sequence: CASSWLNEQFF. The CDR3 DNA reads TGTGCCAGCAGCTGGCTCAATGAGCAGTTCTTC.

This chain connects TRBV27 to TRBJ1-3; D not resolved. The CDR3 has 15 residues. V was pared by 2 bases and J by 6 bases, with 14 bases between. CDR1 is MNHEY, CDR2 SMNVEV, per germline (reference sequence). The CDR3 region has the DNA TGTGCCAGCAGTTTACCCCCAGAGCATGAAAACACCATATATTTT. Translating it yields CASSLPPEHENTIYF.

This chain uses TRBV9 with TRBJ2-2; D remains ambiguous. V lost 4 bases and J 2 bases, leaving 15 bases between the germline ends. CDR3 length: 16 amino acids. Germline CDR1 reads SGDLS; CDR2 reads YYNGEE. The CDR3 spells CASSLGPQQNTGELFF. In nucleotides, the CDR3 is TGTGCCAGCAGCCTAGGTCCACAGCAAAACACCGGGGAGCTGTTTTTT.

The rearrangement uses TRBV7-2 and TRBJ1-1; 7 bases fit TRBD1. The CDR3 has 13 residues. The junction had 10 bases not matched to a gene; V was cut back by 4 bases and J by 11 bases. Germline-derived CDR1 and CDR2 are SGHTA and FQGNSA. The CDR3, as DNA: TGTGCCAGCAGCTCAGGGGGGGAGAGGTGCGCTTTCTTT. It codes for CASSSGGERCAFF. The whole variable domain, filled in from reference TRBV7-2 and TRBJ1-1, reads GAGVSQSPSNKVTEKGKDVELRCDPISGHTALYWYRQSLGQGLEFLIYFQGNSAPDKSGLPSDRFSAERTGGSVSTLTIQRTQQEDSAVYLCASSSGGERCAFFGQGTRLTVV.

The V gene is TRBV7-2, the J gene TRBJ2-7, with 7 bases matching TRBD2. With V trimmed by 5 bases and J by 6 bases, 4 bases remained unmatched. The CDR3 has 12 amino acids. Germline lookup yields CDR1 SGHTA and CDR2 FQGNSA. CDR3 protein: CASSVGRGEQYF. The CDR3 nucleotides read TGTGCCAGCAGCGTGGGGAGGGGCGAGCAGTACTTC. Full variable domain (rest looked up from reference TRBV7-2 and TRBJ2-7): GAGVSQSPSNKVTEKGKDVELRCDPISGHTALYWYRQSLGQGLEFLIYFQGNSAPDKSGLPSDRFSAERTGGSVSTLTIQRTQQEDSAVYLCASSVGRGEQYFGPGTRLTVT.

The chain employs TRBV5-6 and TRBJ2-5, with TRBD1 matching over 8 bases. With 3 bases clipped from V and 3 bases from J, the junction kept 10 bases outside the gene matches. Germline V CDR1 and CDR2: SGHDT, YYEEEE. The CDR3 loop spans 16 amino acids. The chain's CDR3 is CASSSAFKQGEETQYF. The DNA for the CDR3 is TGTGCCAGCAGCTCCGCGTTTAAACAGGGGGAAGAGACCCAGTACTTC. The whole variable domain, filled in from reference TRBV5-6 and TRBJ2-5, reads DAGVTQSPTHLIKTRGQQVTLRCSPKSGHDTVSWYQQALGQGPQFIFQYYEEEERQRGNFPDRFSGHQFPNYSSELNVNALLLGDSALYLCASSSAFKQGEETQYFGPGTRLLVL.

This clone appeared a few times. A junction end diverges from the germline sequence, so it may reflect a read error. The chain recombines TRBV10-3 with TRBJ1-6, with D unclear. The CDR3 extends over 14 amino acids. The germline V gene encodes CDR1 ENHRY and CDR2 SYGVKD. The CDR3, as DNA: TGTGCCATCAGTGAAGGCTCCCATAATTCACCCCTCCACTTT. It translates to CAISEGSHNSPLHF.

The V and J genes are TRBV19 and TRBJ2-2, with 7 bases aligning to TRBD1. Germline CDR1 is LNHDA and CDR2 is SQIVND (reference sequence). The CDR3 is 15 residues long. V gave up 5 bases and J gave up 4 bases; unmatched junction bases: 7. CDR3 loop: CASSPQGQGTGELFF. The CDR3 DNA follows: TGTGCCAGTAGTCCACAGGGGCAGGGCACCGGGGAGCTGTTTTTT.

The chain links TRBV5-1 to TRBJ2-1; either TRBD1 or TRBD2 may supply D (5 bases each). CDR3 size: 12 residues. V lost 6 bases and J lost 6, with 10 bases in between. Germline CDR1 SGHRS, CDR2 YFSETQ. CDR3 bases: TGCGCCAGCAATGTGGGGACCAATGAGCAGTTCTTC. Translating gives CASNVGTNEQFF.

The CDR3 region has the DNA TGTGCCAGCAGTGGGACAGGATCTGGAAACACCATATATTTT. Protein product: CASSGTGSGNTIYF. The V gene is TRBV6-6, the J gene TRBJ1-3; 8 bases are a match to TRBD1. The junction had 1 base not matched to a gene; V was cut back by 5 bases and J by 1 base. Germline CDR1 and CDR2: MNHNY and SVGAGI (reference sequence). The CDR3 is 14 amino acids.

The chain is built from TRBV29-1 and TRBJ2-1; perhaps TRBD1 as D (6 bases). Trimming stripped 7 bases from V and 2 bases from J, with 18 bases between. The CDR3 spans 15 residues. Germline lookup yields CDR1 SQVTM and CDR2 ANQGSEA. Here the CDR3 DNA reads TGCAGCGCCCTGGGACATTTTACCACCTACAATGAGCAGTTCTTC. Protein sequence: CSALGHFTTYNEQFF.

The rearrangement uses TRBV5-1 and TRBJ2-7, with 10 bases that match TRBD2. The CDR3 length is 13 residues. Trimming cost V 3 bases and J 7 bases; bases outside gene matches: 4. Germline assignment: CDR1 SGHRS and CDR2 YFSETQ. The CDR3 DNA follows: TGCGCCAGCAGCTGGTGGACTAGCGGTGAGCAGTACTTC. Encoded protein: CASSWWTSGEQYF.

The chain employs TRBV11-2 and TRBJ1-3; D perhaps matches TRBD1 (5 bases). Germline values: CDR1 SGHAT, CDR2 FQNNGV. The CDR3 contains 15 residues. V was pared by 3 bases and J by 3 bases, with 12 bases between. CDR3 bases: TGTGCCAGCAGCTTCCCAGGGATCGTTGGAAACACCATATATTTT. Residues: CASSFPGIVGNTIYF.

The table lists this clone with a few counts. This chain uses TRBV4-3 with TRBJ1-1; TRBD1 aligns across 9 bases. V was pared by 3 bases and J by 4 bases, with 6 bases of the junction left unmatched. The CDR3 sequence is 15 residues long. Germline CDR1 is LGHNA and CDR2 is YSLEER. DNA for the CDR3: TGCGCCAGCAGCCATAGACAGGGGGGTGTCACTGAAGCTTTCTTT. Translation: CASSHRQGGVTEAFF.

As to this clone: A read error may produce the germline difference seen at one junction end. V is TRBV19 and J is TRBJ2-1, with D unclear. The CDR3 has 15 amino acids. Germline lookup yields CDR1 LNHDA and CDR2 SQIVND (reference sequence). The CDR3 DNA is TGTGCCAGTAGTATAGAGGGCCGCTCCCACAATGAGCAGTTCTTC. Translation gives CASSIEGRSHNEQFF.

This clone appeared a few times. The gene calls are TRBV4-3 and TRBJ2-5; TRBD2 agrees at 9 bases. The CDR3 totals 18 residues. Germline CDR1 reads LGHNA; CDR2 reads YSLEER. After removal of 0 bases from V and 5 bases from J, the junction contained 13 bases not matched to a gene. CDR3: CASSQERRRRGGRETQYF. CDR3 bases: TGCGCCAGCAGCCAAGAAAGAAGGCGGCGGGGGGGCAGGGAGACCCAGTACTTC.